Shown below are 25 T cell receptor beta chains from a single sample sequenced in a study of T cells in Graves' hyperthyroidism and ophthalmopathy. TCR beta CDR3 regions were amplified from RNA. The TCR CDR3 was amplified in a first-round RT-PCR using the HTBI primer set. TCRdb recomputed calls from the multiplex PCR reads with MiXCR, one row per CDR3 protein. The sample has over 300,000 distinct CDR3 sequences, more than 11% seen once. Sequencing was done on a sample of blood. These TCRs come from a woman in her sixties with Graves' hyperthyroidism.

This clonotype has more than one count but fewer than ten. The J gene is TRBJ2-3, the V gene TRBV7-3; 7 bases agree with TRBD2. The CDR3 is 17 amino acids. V trimming: 5 bases; J trimming: 1 base; junction bases outside the gene matches: 12. Germline loops: CDR1 SGHTA, CDR2 FQGTGA. CDR3 region: CASSPRWGREGTDTQYF. CDR3 DNA: TGTGCCAGCAGCCCGAGGTGGGGGAGGGAAGGCACAGATACGCAGTATTTT.

J is TRBJ2-7 and V is TRBV2; the match to TRBD2 covers 13 bases. V shed 6 bases, J shed 9 bases, and the junction held 5 bases outside the gene matches. CDR1 and CDR2 (germline): SNHLY, FYNNEI. This CDR3 is 13 amino acids long. The CDR3 sequence is CASSGTSGTVQYF. The CDR3 DNA is TGTGCCAGCAGCGGGACTAGCGGGACAGTGCAGTACTTC.

This clonotype was found many times. The rearrangement uses TRBV30 and TRBJ2-2, with 11 bases that match TRBD2. The CDR3 is made up of 16 amino acids. After removal of 4 bases from V and 2 bases from J, the junction contained 6 bases not matched to a gene. CDR1 and CDR2 from the germline V gene are GTSNPN and SVGIG (reference sequence). Here the CDR3 DNA reads TGTGCCTGGAACCTAGCGGGAGGTAGTAACACCGGGGAGCTGTTTTTT. It specifies CAWNLAGGSNTGELFF.

There are many counts of this clonotype. The CDR3 coding sequence is TGCAGTGCTCCGGACAGGGCCCATGGCTACACCTTC. Translation: CSAPDRAHGYTF. The chain joins TRBV20-1 to TRBJ1-2, with 8 bases fitting TRBD1. The trim removed 5 bases at V and 6 bases at J, leaving 5 bases unmatched. The germline V gene encodes CDR1 DFQATT and CDR2 SNEGSKA (reference sequence). This CDR3 comprises 12 residues.

CDR3 amino acids: CASSRDGSALKNIQYF. CDR3 bases: TGTGCCAGCAGCCGTGACGGGAGTGCACTAAAAAACATTCAGTACTTC. The chain employs TRBV12-3 or TRBV12-4 and TRBJ2-4; D perhaps matches TRBD2 (6 bases). This CDR3 region has 16 residues. The ends were cut back, 6 bases at V and 4 bases at J, with 19 bases in the middle.

At least ten counts were recorded for this clonotype. The rearrangement uses TRBV7-9 and TRBJ2-5; TRBD2 aligns across 8 bases. The germline V gene has CDR1 SEHNR and CDR2 FQNEAQ (reference sequence). V gave up 6 bases and J gave up 2 bases; unmatched junction bases: 8. The CDR3 is 15 amino acids. CDR3 coding DNA: TGTGCCAGCAGTACCAGCGGGAGTCGACAAGAGACCCAGTACTTC. Protein sequence: CASSTSGSRQETQYF.

Points on this clonotype: One base away lies a much larger clone, so this may be a sequencing read error. The chain is built from TRBV20-1 and TRBJ2-7; 8 bases are a match to TRBD2. This CDR3 is built from 15 residues. The germline CDR1 and CDR2 sequences are DFQATT and SNEGSKA (reference sequence). Losses at the gene ends were 5 bases for V and 1 base for J; bases not matched to a gene: 10. For the CDR3, the DNA is TGCAGTGCTCACTTCACTAGCGGAGAGTCCTACGAGCAGTACTTC. As protein: CSAHFTSGESYEQYF.

This clonotype was detected many times. This sequence joins TRBV20-1 and TRBJ2-3; D ambiguous. The CDR3 totals 14 residues. Between the trimmed V and J ends, which lost 5 bases and 0 bases, there was a span of 12 bases. The V gene's germline CDR1 is DFQATT and CDR2 SNEGSKA (reference sequence). CDR3 loop: CSALRQSSTDTQYF. The CDR3 bases are TGCAGTGCTTTACGACAATCTAGCACAGATACGCAGTATTTT.

CDR3 nucleotides: TGTGCCAGTAGTGGGGACAGGGAGTACGAGCAGTACTTC. As protein: CASSGDREYEQYF. The chain combines TRBV19 with TRBJ2-7; 9 bases line up with TRBD1. The ends lost 5 bases at V and 4 bases at J; junction bases unmatched: 3. Germline V lookup: CDR1 LNHDA, CDR2 SQIVND (reference sequence). This CDR3 contains 13 residues.

V usage is TRBV7-9 and J usage is TRBJ2-5; no definite D call. Germline V CDR1 and CDR2: SEHNR, FQNEAQ (reference sequence). The V end lost 5 bases, the J end lost 3 bases, and 16 bases lay between the germline ends. The CDR3 is 15 amino acids. The CDR3 sequence is CASSPLGLGKETQYF. The CDR3 region has the DNA TGTGCCAGCAGCCCCCTCGGTTTGGGGAAAGAGACCCAGTACTTC.

This clonotype came up many times. V is TRBV4-2 and J is TRBJ1-1; tentatively, D is TRBD1 (6 bases). Deletions cut 1 base from V and 4 bases from J, with 10 bases between. CDR1 and CDR2 from the germline V gene are LGHNA and YNFKEQ. This CDR3 is built from 14 residues. CDR3 sequence reads: CASSQGVQGTEAFF. CDR3 sequence (DNA): TGTGCCAGCAGCCAAGGTGTACAGGGCACTGAAGCTTTCTTT.

This clonotype was seen repeatedly, ten times or more. The rearrangement joins TRBV2 to TRBJ1-1; tentatively, D is TRBD1 (6 bases). The V gene lost 3 bases and the J gene lost 0 bases, with 8 bases spanning the gap. This CDR3 spans 14 amino acids. Per germline, CDR1 SNHLY and CDR2 FYNNEI. Here the CDR3 DNA reads TGTGCCAGCAGTGATCAGGGGTTGAACACTGAAGCTTTCTTT. It is translated as CASSDQGLNTEAFF.

This clonotype was recorded many times. The V gene is TRBV6-1, the J gene TRBJ1-6; TRBD1 is a possible D gene (6 bases). With 6 bases removed from V and 9 bases from J, the gap between germline ends came to 15 bases. This CDR3 has 14 amino acids. Germline CDR1 MNHNS, CDR2 SASEGT. The CDR3 bases are TGTGCCAGCAGGACCGGGACAAGAAGTTCACCCCTCCACTTT. This sequence encodes CASRTGTRSSPLHF.

The chain carries TRBV11-2 and TRBJ2-3; 7 bases map to TRBD2. The CDR3 consists of 15 residues. V shed 8 bases and J 0 bases; nucleotides not matched to a gene: 8. Germline lookup yields CDR1 SGHAT and CDR2 FQNNGV. CDR3 sequence (DNA): TGTGCCAGCGGCGTTCTAGCGGATAGCACAGATACGCAGTATTTT. Encoded protein: CASGVLADSTDTQYF.

This clonotype was seen ten or more times. The CDR3 sequence: CASSTLGAQTQYF. The CDR3 region has the DNA TGTGCCAGCAGCACCCTTGGGGCTCAGACCCAGTACTTC. The rearrangement links TRBV12-3 or TRBV12-4 to TRBJ2-5; D perhaps matches TRBD1 (5 bases). The length of the CDR3 is 13 residues. The V end lost 6 bases, the J end lost 6 bases, and 14 bases lay between the germline ends.

This clonotype has a count of ten or more. The chain joins TRBV5-4 to TRBJ2-5; TRBD2 aligns across 7 bases. Germline CDR1 and CDR2: SGHNT and YYREEE (reference sequence). V shed 4 bases and J 5 bases; nucleotides not matched to a gene: 20. This CDR3 comprises 18 residues. This CDR3 is CASSPSPRASGGGETQYF. The CDR3 DNA is TGTGCCAGCAGCCCATCCCCGCGGGCTAGCGGAGGTGGGGAGACCCAGTACTTC.

This clonotype showed up many times. The V call is TRBV20-1, the J call TRBJ2-3; tentatively, D is TRBD2 (5 bases). Germline assignment: CDR1 DFQATT and CDR2 SNEGSKA (reference sequence). Trimming stripped 4 bases from V and 6 bases from J, with 17 bases between. CDR3 length: 14 residues. The CDR3 reads CSANDPAGGDTQYF. The CDR3 bases are TGCAGTGCTAACGACCCCGCTGGCGGGGATACGCAGTATTTT.

This clonotype was counted many times. The rearrangement uses TRBV2 and TRBJ1-2; perhaps TRBD1 as D (5 bases). V dropped 7 bases and J dropped 3 bases, with 15 bases sitting between them. The germline V gene has CDR1 SNHLY and CDR2 FYNNEI. CDR3 length equals 14 residues. For the CDR3, the DNA is TGTGCCAGCACCTTCCAGGGTGTGGACTATGGCTACACCTTC. Protein product: CASTFQGVDYGYTF.

This clonotype has only a few counts. This sequence joins TRBV4-1 and TRBJ1-4; TRBD1 matches at 7 bases. The CDR3 runs to 17 residues. V lost 5 bases to trimming and J lost 5 bases; unmatched junction nucleotides: 14. Per the germline V gene, CDR1 is MGHRA and CDR2 is YSYEKL. This CDR3 reads CASSNTPPRGRNEKLFF. In DNA, the CDR3 is TGCGCCAGCAGCAATACTCCCCCGAGGGGGCGAAATGAAAAACTGTTTTTT.

This clonotype was counted between two and nine times. The genes are TRBV12-3 or TRBV12-4 and TRBJ1-1; TRBD1 matches at 7 bases. V lost 1 base and J lost 2; bases outside the gene matches: 7. The CDR3 extends over 16 amino acids. The CDR3 DNA reads TGTGCCAGCAGTTTAGGCTCAGGGGGTTTAAACACTGAAGCTTTCTTT. Encoded protein: CASSLGSGGLNTEAFF.

This clonotype was observed a handful of times. V usage is TRBV19 and J usage is TRBJ2-5; 11 nucleotides align to TRBD2. V lost 5 bases and J lost 5; bases outside the gene matches: 10. CDR1 is LNHDA, CDR2 SQIVND, per germline (reference sequence). The length of the CDR3 is 16 residues. CDR3 amino acids: CASSGLAGPVAETQYF. The CDR3 DNA reads TGTGCCAGTAGTGGACTAGCGGGTCCTGTTGCGGAGACCCAGTACTTC.

This clonotype was found a few times. V gene TRBV19 combines with J gene TRBJ2-3; 10 bases are shared with TRBD2. Germline trimming cut 8 bases from V and 6 bases from J; bases unmatched to any gene: 11. The CDR3 extends over 15 amino acids. Germline assignment: CDR1 LNHDA and CDR2 SQIVND (reference sequence). Here the CDR3 reads CASSLSGRYSDTQYF. Here the CDR3 DNA reads TGTGCCAGTTCACTTAGCGGGAGGTATTCTGATACGCAGTATTTT.

V and J are TRBV10-3 and TRBJ1-4; TRBD1 aligns across 9 bases. CDR3 size: 15 residues. The germline gives CDR1 ENHRY, CDR2 SYGVKD. Trimming at V came to 6 bases and at J to 4 bases, leaving 6 bases not matched to a gene. The CDR3 coding sequence is TGTGCCATCAGGTCCGGGACAGGGCTTAATGAAAAACTGTTTTTT. The encoded protein is CAIRSGTGLNEKLFF.

This clonotype was detected ten times or more. V gene TRBV19 combines with J gene TRBJ2-1; 10 bases agree with TRBD2. This CDR3 has 15 amino acids. CDR1 and CDR2 (germline): LNHDA, SQIVND (reference sequence). J was trimmed by 5 bases and V by 5 bases; bases with no gene match: 6. DNA of the CDR3: TGTGCCAGTAGTTCGGGACTAGCGCAGGACAATGAGCAGTTCTTC. Protein product: CASSSGLAQDNEQFF.

This clonotype was seen repeatedly, ten times or more. DNA for the CDR3: TGTGCCAGCAGTGGGCCTTTACTAGCGGCCTTCAATGAGCAGTTCTTC. Its translation: CASSGPLLAAFNEQFF. This chain uses TRBV12-3 or TRBV12-4 with TRBJ2-1; TRBD2 agrees at 8 bases. The trim removed 5 bases at V and 6 bases at J, leaving 12 bases unmatched. The length of the CDR3 is 16 residues.